Listed here are 29 T cell receptor beta chains from one sample, sequenced in a study of blood T cell repertoires in COVID-19. Generated by immunoSEQ multiplex PCR, the TCRdb table keeps only in-frame clones and is missing some. Among approximately 110,000 clones listed, 80% to 90% were seen once. The source material was peripheral blood. These receptors were obtained from a man in his forties or fifties with acute or convalescent COVID-19.

This chain connects TRBV5-1 to TRBJ1-6, with 9 nucleotides matching TRBD1. The germline CDR1 and CDR2 sequences are SGHRS and YFSETQ. J was trimmed by 0 bases and V by 1 base; bases with no gene match: 8. The CDR3 covers 19 residues. The CDR3 region is CASSLRGQGFTSYNSPLHF. The CDR3 nucleotides read TGCGCCAGCAGCTTGCGGGGACAGGGCTTCACCTCCTATAATTCACCCCTCCACTTT.

The sample holds a few counts of this clone. The chain couples TRBV28 to TRBJ2-2; no firm D call. CDR1 is MDHEN, CDR2 SYDVKM, per germline. With 6 bases removed from V and 7 bases from J, the gap between germline ends came to 18 bases. The CDR3 consists of 15 residues. The CDR3 DNA sequence: TGTGCCAGCAGCCTTATGGTGGGCTCCAGCGGGGAGCTGTTTTTT. Translation: CASSLMVGSSGELFF.

The V and J genes are TRBV28 and TRBJ1-1, with 12 bases matching TRBD1. Germline CDR1 and CDR2: MDHEN and SYDVKM. The CDR3 sequence is 18 residues long. Losses at the gene ends were 7 bases for V and 1 base for J; bases not matched to a gene: 13. CDR3 bases: TGTGCCAGCACCTTCCCCGGGACAGGGGGCCGTGGGAACACTGAAGCTTTCTTT. It is translated as CASTFPGTGGRGNTEAFF.

The chain carries TRBV6-5 and TRBJ1-2, with TRBD1 identical over 9 bases. Germline V gives CDR1 MNHEY, CDR2 SVGAGI. The CDR3 sequence is 15 residues long. After removal of 6 bases from V and 5 bases from J, the junction contained 10 bases not matched to a gene. CDR3 bases: TGTGCCAGCAGCCCACAGGGGGCTCCACTTTATGGCTACACCTTC. Residues: CASSPQGAPLYGYTF.

The rearrangement joins TRBV7-2 to TRBJ2-7; no clear D gene. CDR3 length equals 15 residues. V lost 2 bases to trimming and J lost 1 base, with 12 bases between them. The germline CDR1 and CDR2 sequences are SGHTA and FQGNSA. The CDR3 loop reads CASSLLVGASYEQYF. In DNA form, the CDR3 reads TGTGCCAGCAGCTTACTGGTAGGAGCTTCCTACGAGCAGTACTTC.

The rearrangement uses TRBV5-4 and TRBJ2-3, with D possibly matching TRBD2 (5 bases). CDR1 and CDR2 (germline): SGHNT, YYREEE (reference sequence). This CDR3 has 15 amino acids. Trimming stripped 0 bases from V and 2 bases from J, with 10 bases between. For the CDR3, the DNA is TGTGCCAGCAGCTTGGGGGCGGGCCTCACAGATACGCAGTATTTT. Translating it yields CASSLGAGLTDTQYF.

The V and J genes are TRBV6-6 and TRBJ2-7; a possible D gene is TRBD1 (6 bases). Deletions cut 5 bases from V and 0 bases from J, with 23 bases between. The germline V gene encodes CDR1 MNHNY and CDR2 SVGAGI (reference sequence). The CDR3 is 18 residues long. CDR3 in amino acids: CASSPGRRGKFSSYEQYF. For the CDR3, the DNA is TGTGCCAGCAGTCCCGGACGTAGGGGGAAATTTAGCTCCTACGAGCAGTACTTC.

This sequence joins TRBV14 and TRBJ1-1; D unclear. V was pared by 1 base and J by 1 base, with 10 bases between. Germline CDR1 is SGHDN and CDR2 is FVKESK. The CDR3 covers 15 residues. CDR3 sequence (DNA): TGTGCCAGCAGCCAAGTGGCTCTTACGAACACTGAAGCTTTCTTT. Its translation: CASSQVALTNTEAFF.

The V and J genes are TRBV19 and TRBJ2-1; D might be TRBD2 (6 bases). Trimming stripped 2 bases from V and 5 bases from J, with 13 bases between. Germline CDR1 reads LNHDA; CDR2 reads SQIVND (reference sequence). The CDR3 is 15 amino acids. Here the CDR3 DNA reads TGTGCCAGTAGTATAATCGGGGGAGGACACAATGAGCAGTTCTTC. Its protein is CASSIIGGGHNEQFF.

CDR3 in amino acids: CASSPRVAGSSYEQYF. DNA for the CDR3: TGTGCCAGCAGCCCCAGGGTGGCGGGGAGCTCCTACGAGCAGTACTTC. The chain links TRBV5-5 to TRBJ2-7, with D perhaps matching TRBD2 (6 bases). The V gene's germline CDR1 is SGHKS and CDR2 YYEKEE (reference sequence). The CDR3 is made up of 16 amino acids. The V end lost 4 bases, the J end lost 0 bases, and 17 bases lay between the germline ends.

CDR3 nucleotides: TGTGCCAGCAGCTTAACGGGCCAGGGATTTGAAGCTTTCTTT. Its protein product is CASSLTGQGFEAFF. This rearrangement joins TRBV7-3 to TRBJ1-1; a weak D match, TRBD1 (5 bases). V lost 0 bases and J lost 7, with 12 bases in between. The germline V gene has CDR1 SGHTA and CDR2 FQGTGA. The CDR3 length is 14 residues.

V gene TRBV4-1 combines with J gene TRBJ2-6, with D perhaps matching TRBD2 (6 bases). Germline V gene sequence: CDR1 MGHRA, CDR2 YSYEKL. V was trimmed by 3 bases and J by 4 bases, leaving 16 bases between them. This CDR3 spans 17 amino acids. CDR3 in DNA: TGCGCCAGCAGCCAGACTCCCGGGGGATCCGGGGCCAACGTCCTGACTTTC. Translated, it gives CASSQTPGGSGANVLTF.

CDR3 nucleotides: TGTGCCAGCAGCTCCGCGGGGGGGCGCGGGTACGAGCAGTACTTC. Protein product: CASSSAGGRGYEQYF. V gene TRBV7-8 combines with J gene TRBJ2-7, with 9 positions matching TRBD2. This CDR3 spans 15 amino acids. Germline trimming cut 4 bases from V and 4 bases from J; bases unmatched to any gene: 8. Germline assignment: CDR1 SGHVS and CDR2 FQNEAQ. Looking up the rest from reference TRBV7-8 and TRBJ2-7 gives the full variable domain: GAGVSQSPRYKVAKRGQDVALRCDPISGHVSLFWYQQALGQGPEFLTYFQNEAQLDKSGLPSDRFFAERPEGSVSTLKIQRTQQEDSAVYLCASSSAGGRGYEQYFGPGTRLTVT.

The chain's CDR3 is CASRTSGGNPQYYNEQFF. The CDR3 DNA reads as TGTGCCAGCAGGACTAGCGGGGGGAACCCACAATACTACAATGAGCAGTTCTTC. The genes are TRBV2 and TRBJ2-1; 13 positions match TRBD2. The germline V gene has CDR1 SNHLY and CDR2 FYNNEI. The CDR3 sequence is 18 residues long. Trimming cost V 6 bases and J 3 bases; bases outside gene matches: 11. Full variable domain (rest looked up from reference TRBV2 and TRBJ2-1): EPEVTQTPSHQVTQMGQEVILRCVPISNHLYFYWYRQILGQKVEFLVSFYNNEISEKSEIFDDQFSVERPDGSNFTLKIRSTKLEDSAMYFCASRTSGGNPQYYNEQFFGPGTRLTVL.

The chain has TRBV3-1 (or the pseudogene TRBV3-2) and TRBJ2-7; 8 bases fit TRBD1. In germline, CDR1 is LGHDT, CDR2 YNNKEL (reference sequence). The length of the CDR3 is 15 residues. Trimming cost V 4 bases and J 0 bases; bases outside gene matches: 5. Here the CDR3 DNA reads TGTGCCAGCAGCCCCAGGGGGCGACTCTCCTACGAGCAGTACTTC. Protein: CASSPRGRLSYEQYF.

The V call is TRBV2, the J call TRBJ2-7, with unresolved D. Germline CDR1 SNHLY, CDR2 FYNNEI. There are 12 residues in the CDR3. The V end lost 1 base, the J end lost 6 bases, and 7 bases lay between the germline ends. This chain's CDR3 is CASSEGSGEQYF. In DNA form, the CDR3 reads TGTGCCAGCAGTGAAGGCAGTGGCGAGCAGTACTTC. Full variable domain (remainder filled in from reference TRBV2 and TRBJ2-7): EPEVTQTPSHQVTQMGQEVILRCVPISNHLYFYWYRQILGQKVEFLVSFYNNEISEKSEIFDDQFSVERPDGSNFTLKIRSTKLEDSAMYFCASSEGSGEQYFGPGTRLTVT.

This chain connects TRBV2 to TRBJ2-1, with 7 bases matching TRBD1. The CDR3 runs 13 residues. V lost 4 bases to trimming and J lost 9 bases; unmatched junction nucleotides: 6. Germline lookup yields CDR1 SNHLY and CDR2 FYNNEI. The CDR3 region has the DNA TGTGCCAGCAGTGGACAGGGCCTCGGTGAGCAGTTCTTC. Protein sequence: CASSGQGLGEQFF.

J is TRBJ1-3 and V is TRBV2; D remains ambiguous. Germline CDR1 is SNHLY and CDR2 is FYNNEI. The CDR3 totals 13 residues. Trimming cost V 2 bases and J 0 bases, with 2 bases left between them. The CDR3 nucleotides read TGTGCCAGCAGTGAATACTCTGGAAACACCATATATTTT. Translated: CASSEYSGNTIYF.

The chain is built from TRBV29-1 and TRBJ2-1, with TRBD1 identical over 10 bases. This CDR3 region has 12 residues. Germline values: CDR1 SQVTM, CDR2 ANQGSEA. V lost 7 bases to trimming and J lost 9 bases; unmatched junction nucleotides: 6. This CDR3 reads CSGDRGIGEQFF. Written as DNA, the CDR3 is TGCAGCGGGGACAGGGGAATTGGTGAGCAGTTCTTC.

The chain has TRBV7-8 and TRBJ2-2; the D is unclear. Germline V gene sequence: CDR1 SGHVS, CDR2 FQNEAQ. The CDR3 totals 14 residues. Trimming shortened V by 1 base and J by 0 bases, and 3 bases separated the two germline ends. CDR3 DNA: TGTGCCAGCAGCTTAGTCACGAACACCGGGGAGCTGTTTTTT. Translating gives CASSLVTNTGELFF.

The V and J genes are TRBV4-3 and TRBJ2-3, with 11 nucleotides matching TRBD2. Per the germline V gene, CDR1 is LGHNA and CDR2 is YSLEER. CDR3 size: 17 residues. V was pared by 3 bases and J by 8 bases, with 13 bases of the junction left unmatched. The CDR3 reads CASSQSTSGGPLGTQYF. The CDR3 bases are TGCGCCAGCAGCCAGTCTACTAGCGGGGGCCCACTTGGTACGCAGTATTTT.

The chain combines TRBV5-4 with TRBJ1-4; the D gene is possibly TRBD1 (5 bases). The CDR3 sequence is 16 residues long. The V end lost 0 bases, the J end lost 6 bases, and 15 bases lay between the germline ends. Germline loops: CDR1 SGHNT, CDR2 YYREEE (reference sequence). The CDR3 sequence: CASSLAGAGSDEKLFF. CDR3 coding DNA: TGTGCCAGCAGCTTGGCTGGGGCCGGGTCCGATGAAAAACTGTTTTTT.

The chain links TRBV2 to TRBJ1-2; TRBD1 might be the D (5 bases). Germline V gene sequence: CDR1 SNHLY, CDR2 FYNNEI. V lost 5 bases, J lost 4 bases, and 14 bases lay in between. This CDR3 has 14 amino acids. CDR3 protein: CASSLVREGYGYTF. The CDR3 DNA reads as TGTGCCAGCAGTCTTGTCAGGGAGGGCTATGGCTACACCTTC.

The chain carries TRBV2 and TRBJ1-2; 9 nucleotides match TRBD1. The V segment lost 4 bases and the J segment 2 bases; nucleotides outside the gene matches: 11. Germline assignment: CDR1 SNHLY and CDR2 FYNNEI. The CDR3 has 17 amino acids. CDR3: CASSGGPQGALNYGYTF. The CDR3 coding sequence is TGTGCCAGCAGTGGGGGACCACAGGGGGCCCTAAACTATGGCTACACCTTC.

The CDR3, as DNA: TGTGCCAGCAGTTTTCTAGCGGGGGGGCCTAGTGAGCAGTTCTTC. Translating it yields CASSFLAGGPSEQFF. The chain employs TRBV6-2 or TRBV6-3 and TRBJ2-1; TRBD2 matches 12 bases. This CDR3 comprises 15 residues. V shed 4 bases and J 9 bases; nucleotides not matched to a gene: 7. Germline loops: CDR1 MNHEY, CDR2 SVGEGT.

The V gene is TRBV9, the J gene TRBJ2-5; 7 positions match TRBD1. V gave up 3 bases and J gave up 0 bases; unmatched junction bases: 11. The CDR3 loop spans 17 amino acids. Germline CDR1 SGDLS, CDR2 YYNGEE. Here the CDR3 DNA reads TGTGCCAGCAGCGAGGGGGCCCCCGGGACCTACCAAGAGACCCAGTACTTC. It specifies CASSEGAPGTYQETQYF.

V and J are TRBV4-2 and TRBJ2-7, with 10 bases fitting TRBD1. Trimming removed 4 bases from V and 2 bases from J; junction bases left unmatched: 8. Germline loops: CDR1 LGHNA, CDR2 YNFKEQ. CDR3 length equals 16 residues. CDR3 loop: CASSLSGDRGTYEQYF. The DNA of the CDR3 is TGTGCCAGCAGCCTGTCGGGGGACAGGGGAACCTACGAGCAGTACTTC.

This clone came up once. This chain links TRBV5-1 with TRBJ2-3, with a weak D call TRBD2 (6 bases). This CDR3 comprises 14 residues. Germline assignment: CDR1 SGHRS and CDR2 YFSETQ. The ends were cut back, 3 bases at V and 0 bases at J, with 8 bases in the middle. This CDR3 reads CASSWGDSTDTQYF. The CDR3 nucleotides are TGCGCCAGCAGCTGGGGGGACAGCACAGATACGCAGTATTTT.

The chain uses TRBV2 and TRBJ2-3; the D gene is possibly TRBD1 (5 bases). The ends were cut back, 7 bases at V and 4 bases at J, with 18 bases in the middle. This CDR3 spans 15 amino acids. Per the germline V gene, CDR1 is SNHLY and CDR2 is FYNNEI. The CDR3 DNA reads TGTGCCAGCAAAGGGTGGGGCCTTAGCCCAGATACGCAGTATTTT. Its protein product is CASKGWGLSPDTQYF.